This T cell receptor (beta chain) appears in the sequencing data of a study of vaccination and CD4 T cells after COVID-19. Study results and caveats: Median counts of SARS-CoV-2-reactive clonotypes increased from about 20 to 38; this difference was not significant. A median around 90% of convalescent patients' SARS-CoV-2-reactive clones emerged only after vaccination.

Cultured CD4+ T cell DNA underwent sequencing with the Oncomine TCR Beta short-read assay. MiXCR, applied by TCRdb to the PCR reads, yields one record per CDR3 protein. Among 22,000 or so distinct CDR3 sequences listed, about 39% were seen once. Details on this clonotype: The antigen is not known.

Treatment denoted: roughly ten-day PBMC culture with coronavirus spike peptide pools or control peptides (ViraFEST assay). This CDR3 spans 15 amino acids. The J segment lost 2 bases and the V segment lost 6 bases, leaving 8 bases of the junction unmatched. This chain uses TRBV12-3 or TRBV12-4 with TRBJ2-7, with 9 bases matching TRBD1. The clonotype was recovered from a human donor who had recovered from COVID-19. The sequenced sample consisted of CD4+ T cells from blood, cultured in vitro. The CDR3 DNA is TGTGCCAGCAGCTACCGGACAGGGGTGGCCTACGAGCAGTACTTC. Translation: CASSYRTGVAYEQYF.